Listed below are T cell receptor beta chains from one sample, sequenced in a study of Graves' ophthalmopathy and Graves' hyperthyroidism. TCRdb re-called the multiplex PCR reads with MiXCR, one entry per CDR3 protein. The sample consists of about 240,000 distinct CDR3 sequences, approximately 42% of them appearing once. What was sequenced was peripheral blood. These receptors were collected from an adult man with Graves' ophthalmopathy. Each CDR3 is given with its conserved first and last residue. Fields, in order: D gene, clone size, V gene, J gene, CDR3 DNA, CDR3 protein. The D gene is left open where the match is weak. Rows give clone size only sometimes, using once, few, many, or a class for an expanded clone.

>NA|NA|TRBV7-8|TRBJ1-1
TGTGCCAGCAGCCCTCGTTTTGGGAACACTGAAGCTTTCTTT
CASSPRFGNTEAFF
>NA|NA|TRBV19|TRBJ2-1
TGTGCCAGTAGCCACGACACCCGCTCCTACAATGAGCAGTTCTTC
CASSHDTRSYNEQFF
>NA|few|TRBV12-3/TRBV12-4|TRBJ1-2
TGTGCCAGCAGTTCCCACACTGAAGCTAACTATGGCTACACCTTC
CASSSHTEANYGYTF
>NA|NA|TRBV7-2|TRBJ1-2
TGCGCCAGCAGCCCTCGCGGCAGGGACGCAGACTATGGCTACACCTTC
CASSPRGRDADYGYTF
>TRBD1|few|TRBV20-1|TRBJ1-1
TGCAGTGCTAGTCAAGGGGGCAGGACTGAAGCTTTCTTT
CSASQGGRTEAFF
>TRBD1|NA|TRBV29-1|TRBJ1-5
TGCAGCAGTTTATCAGGGGGGAGCAATCAGCCCCAGCATTTT
CSSLSGGSNQPQHF
>TRBD1|few|TRBV19|TRBJ1-1
TGTGCCAGTAGTCCCAGGACAGGAAAAGGCCCTGAAGCTTTCTTT
CASSPRTGKGPEAFF
>NA|NA|TRBV4-1|TRBJ2-7
TGTGCCAGCAGCCAAGAACCAGTCCTTAACGACGAGCAGTACTTC
CASSQEPVLNDEQYF
>TRBD1|NA|TRBV7-9|TRBJ2-7
TGTGCCAGCAGCTTAAGACAGGGGGCGGCCTACGAGCAGTACTTC
CASSLRQGAAYEQYF
>NA|many|TRBV10-3|TRBJ1-2
TGTGCCATCAGTGAGGTGGAAAGGGTGGATGGCTACACCTTC
CAISEVERVDGYTF
>TRBD1|NA|TRBV10-3|TRBJ2-7
TGTGCCAGCAGTTCTGTGGGGACAGGGAGCTCCTACGAGCAGTACTTC
CASSSVGTGSSYEQYF
>NA|NA|TRBV6-5|TRBJ2-7
TGTGCCAGCAGTTTGAGGGCGGGTTTGAGTAACTACGAGCAGTACTTC
CASSLRAGLSNYEQYF
>NA|few|TRBV9|TRBJ2-5
TGTGCCAGCAGTGTCGGAGGCCAGTACTTC
CASSVGGQYF
>NA|NA|TRBV11-2|TRBJ2-7
TGTGCCAGCAGTTGCGCCGACAGGTTCTCCTCCTACGAGCAGTACTTC
CASSCADRFSSYEQYF
>TRBD1|few|TRBV5-1|TRBJ1-2
TGCGCCAGCAGCTCGCCCGGGACAGTCGACGGCTACACCTTC
CASSSPGTVDGYTF
>NA|NA|TRBV14|TRBJ1-4
TGTGCCAGCAGCCAAGCCGGACAGAAAAATGAAAAACTGTTTTTT
CASSQAGQKNEKLFF
>NA|once|TRBV27|TRBJ2-7
TGTGCCAGCAGTTTTTCAGCAGCGGAAAGCTCCTACGAGCAGTACTTC
CASSFSAAESSYEQYF
>NA|NA|TRBV14|TRBJ2-2
TGTGCCAGCAGCCAAGAGGGATTCGCCGGGGAGCTGTTTTTT
CASSQEGFAGELFF
>TRBD2|NA|TRBV7-2|TRBJ2-7
TGTGCCAGCAGCTCCCCGGGACTAGGGGGAGAGCAGTACTTC
CASSSPGLGGEQYF
>TRBD1|NA|TRBV12-3/TRBV12-4|TRBJ1-2
TGTGCCAGCAGTCAGGGGGAGAGCTATGGCTACACCTTC
CASSQGESYGYTF
>TRBD1|few|TRBV3-1|TRBJ1-1
TGTGCCAGCAGCTCTCACAGGGGCCCTAACGCTGAAGCTTTCTTT
CASSSHRGPNAEAFF
>TRBD1|NA|TRBV5-1|TRBJ1-1
TGCGCCAGCAGCTTACAGGGGTGGACTGAAGCTTTCTTT
CASSLQGWTEAFF
>NA|NA|TRBV20-1|TRBJ2-5
TGCAGTGCTAGTATCAGGAACGGGGGAGAAGAGACCCAGTACTTC
CSASIRNGGEETQYF
>NA|few|TRBV9|TRBJ1-4
TGTGCCAGCAGCGCACCACAGGGAGGTCAGGAAAAACTGTTTTTT
CASSAPQGGQEKLFF
>TRBD1|few|TRBV5-5|TRBJ1-6
TGTGCCAGCGGATGGACAGGGGATAATTCACCCCTCCACTTT
CASGWTGDNSPLHF
>TRBD2|NA|TRBV25-1|TRBJ2-7
TGTGCCAGCAATGCGGGGGGGCCTTTTTACGAGCAGTACTTC
CASNAGGPFYEQYF
>NA|once|TRBV2|TRBJ2-7
TGTGCCAGCGGGAAAGGGCGGCTTAACTCCTACGAGCAGTACTTC
CASGKGRLNSYEQYF
>TRBD1|few|TRBV7-2|TRBJ2-2
TGTGCCAGCAGCCACCGGGACAGGAACACCGGGGAGCTGTTTTTT
CASSHRDRNTGELFF
>NA|many|TRBV10-2|TRBJ1-5
TGCGCCAGCAGTTGGCAAGGAGCCGATCAGCCCCAGCATTTT
CASSWQGADQPQHF
>NA|NA|TRBV19|TRBJ1-1
TGTGCCAGTAGCACCACAGGGATGAACACTGAAGCTTTCTTT
CASSTTGMNTEAFF
>NA|NA|TRBV19|TRBJ2-7
TGTGCCAGCAGTCCCCGGGACTGGGGAACCTACGAGCAGTACTTC
CASSPRDWGTYEQYF
>NA|NA|TRBV11-2|TRBJ2-7
TGTGCCAGCAGCTCCTCGGTGTCTGGGTTATCCTACGAGCAGTACTTC
CASSSSVSGLSYEQYF
>NA|NA|TRBV20-1|TRBJ1-6
TGCAGTGCTAGAAAGGGGGGGGATTCACCCCTCCACTTT
CSARKGGDSPLHF
>NA|NA|TRBV10-3|TRBJ1-3
TGTGCCAGCACCCCGGACAGTCTCTCTGGAAACACCATATATTTT
CASTPDSLSGNTIYF
>NA|once|TRBV7-6|TRBJ2-7
TGTGCCAGCAGCTTGATATCGTCAGGGGGGGCTCGAGGGCAGTACTTC
CASSLISSGGARGQYF
>NA|NA|TRBV12-3/TRBV12-4|TRBJ1-1
TGTGCCAGCAGTCCCCCTGGGGCCGGAGCAGCTTTCTTT
CASSPPGAGAAFF
>TRBD2|NA|TRBV12-3/TRBV12-4|TRBJ2-1
TGTGCCAGCAGGGTCGGCGGGGGGAATGAGCAGTTCTTC
CASRVGGGNEQFF
>TRBD1|NA|TRBV29-1|TRBJ1-2
TGCAGCGTTGAAGGAGGACAGGGGACCTATGGCTACACCTTC
CSVEGGQGTYGYTF
>NA|NA|TRBV11-2|TRBJ2-2
TGTGCCAGCAGCCAACGGACCGGGGAGCTGTTTTTT
CASSQRTGELFF
>NA|NA|TRBV2|TRBJ2-7
TGTGCCAGCAGTGAAATAGGCTACGAGCAGTACTTC
CASSEIGYEQYF
>TRBD1|NA|TRBV12-3/TRBV12-4|TRBJ1-4
TGTGCCAGCAGTTCTCCGGGACAGGGTCGCGGTAATGAAAAACTGTTTTTT
CASSSPGQGRGNEKLFF
>NA|few|TRBV7-9|TRBJ1-1
TGTGCCAGCAGCTTAGCGCCGGGGAGCCTGAACACTGAAGCTTTCTTT
CASSLAPGSLNTEAFF
>TRBD1|NA|TRBV20-1|TRBJ2-7
TGCAGTGCTAGAGAAGGGACAGGACCAACCTACGAGCAGTACTTC
CSAREGTGPTYEQYF
>NA|NA|TRBV20-1|TRBJ2-3
TGCAGTGCTAGAGCGGACTTGAGCACAGATACGCAGTATTTT
CSARADLSTDTQYF
>NA|NA|TRBV7-2|TRBJ1-1
TGTGCCAGCAGAAGAGGGGGTGACACTGAAGCTTTCTTT
CASRRGGDTEAFF
>TRBD1|NA|TRBV28|TRBJ1-4
TGTGCCAGCAGTTCCCAGGGGGGTGAAAAACTGTTTTTT
CASSSQGGEKLFF
>NA|many|TRBV7-9|TRBJ1-2
TGTGCCAGCAGCCCCCAATCCGATGGCTACACCTTC
CASSPQSDGYTF
>TRBD1|many|TRBV10-3|TRBJ1-5
TGTGCCATCAGTTTGGGACAGACTGGAGAGCCCCAGCATTTT
CAISLGQTGEPQHF
>TRBD1|NA|TRBV7-3|TRBJ1-2
TGTGCCAGCAGCCAGACCGGGACAGGGTATGGCTACACCTTC
CASSQTGTGYGYTF
>TRBD2|NA|TRBV7-2|TRBJ2-5
TGTGCCAGCAGCTTGCTAGCGGGAGTGGAGACCCAGTACTTC
CASSLLAGVETQYF
>TRBD1|few|TRBV20-1|TRBJ1-2
TGCAGACCGGGACAGAACTATGGCTACACCTTC
CRPGQNYGYTF
>NA|NA|TRBV20-1|TRBJ2-7
TGCAGTGTCCAACTACCGGGAACTAGGGAGCAGTACTTC
CSVQLPGTREQYF
>NA|many|TRBV29-1|TRBJ2-6
TGCAGCGTAAAGAGCTCTGGGGCCAACGTCCTGACTTTC
CSVKSSGANVLTF
>NA|once|TRBV11-1|TRBJ1-2
TGTGCCAGCAGCCCGGTGGAGCCTACCCGGAACTATGGCTACACCTTC
CASSPVEPTRNYGYTF
>TRBD1|NA|TRBV28|TRBJ2-5
TGTGCCGCTCGGACAGGGCTAAAAGAGACCCAGTACTTC
CAARTGLKETQYF